The clone carrying this TCR beta chain was observed many times. Its target is unknown. CDR1 and CDR2 (germline): DFQATT, SNEGSKA (reference sequence). The CDR3 covers 15 residues. This sample is part of a study of Graves' ophthalmopathy and Graves' hyperthyroidism. Study information: Stable hyperthyroidism meant no progression to ophthalmopathy within 18 months of follow-up.

Study observations and caveats: Among thyroid clonotypes expanded above 0.001 frequency, most also appeared in blood.

Amplifying from RNA transcripts, the study obtained TCR beta CDR3 regions. HTBI-primed RT-PCR formed the first round, and a multiplex PCR formed the second. MiXCR, run by TCRdb on the multiplex PCR reads, gives a single entry per CDR3 protein. Counted here are roughly 1.1 million distinct CDR3 sequences, less than 45% occurring once; the ten biggest clones make up 11%. V usage is TRBV20-1 and J usage is TRBJ2-7; TRBD2 agrees at 16 bases. Sequencing was carried out using peripheral blood or thyroid tissue (not recorded which). The receptor comes from an adult man with Graves' hyperthyroidism. The CDR3 spells CSTGTSGRVRNEQYF. In nucleotides, the CDR3 is TGCAGCACCGGGACTAGCGGGAGGGTTCGCAACGAGCAGTACTTC.